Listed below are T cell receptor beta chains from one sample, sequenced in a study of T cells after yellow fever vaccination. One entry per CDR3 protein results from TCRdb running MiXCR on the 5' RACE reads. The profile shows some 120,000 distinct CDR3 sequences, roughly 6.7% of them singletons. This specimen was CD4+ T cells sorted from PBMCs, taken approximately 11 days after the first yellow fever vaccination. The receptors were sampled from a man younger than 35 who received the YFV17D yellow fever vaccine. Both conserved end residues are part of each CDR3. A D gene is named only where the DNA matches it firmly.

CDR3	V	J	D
CASRGLAGGASSYNEQFF	TRBV12-3/TRBV12-4	TRBJ2-1	TRBD2
CASSDPPDTQYF	TRBV21-1	TRBJ2-3	.
CASSQARSGGAGETQYF	TRBV4-2	TRBJ2-5	TRBD2
CASSGPGGNQPQHF	TRBV2	TRBJ1-5	.
CASSPGTAFWGYTF	TRBV7-2	TRBJ1-2	TRBD1
CAAIDSAGELFF	TRBV24-1	TRBJ2-2	.
CANQGYEQYF	TRBV4-2	TRBJ2-7	.
CSVAGGDPNQPQHF	TRBV29-1	TRBJ1-5	.
CASSMDTGELFF	TRBV19	TRBJ2-2	.
CASSDYRTGGPDTQYF	TRBV10-1	TRBJ2-3	TRBD1
CSATQGGTQHF	TRBV20-1	TRBJ1-5	.
CASSWGGSTDTQYF	TRBV5-6	TRBJ2-3	TRBD2
CASSLGVGGSNQPQHF	TRBV11-2	TRBJ1-5	.
CASSSPSRQYF	TRBV7-9	TRBJ2-7	.
CASSSEAGRAYEQYF	TRBV7-2	TRBJ2-7	.
CASSLRIISISPLHF	TRBV7-2	TRBJ1-6	.
CASRDRLSEKLFF	TRBV12-3/TRBV12-4	TRBJ1-4	.
CASSSGDRGSDTQYF	TRBV5-1	TRBJ2-3	TRBD1
CASRLRATGRPNQPQHF	TRBV6-1	TRBJ1-5	TRBD1
CASGATTVNTGELFF	TRBV5-4	TRBJ2-2	.
CSALVPSGGADTQYF	TRBV20-1	TRBJ2-3	TRBD2
CAWTRQVGEPQHF	TRBV30	TRBJ1-5	.
CSASGTTEAFF	TRBV20-1	TRBJ1-1	.
CARGPGTLYEQYF	TRBV7-9	TRBJ2-7	.
CASSLVPYEQYF	TRBV7-9	TRBJ2-7	.
CASKLSDTGELFF	TRBV5-1	TRBJ2-2	.
CASSPGLVWGHGTEAFF	TRBV7-1	TRBJ1-1	.
CAISDRGTGAYEQYF	TRBV10-3	TRBJ2-7	TRBD1
CASREKARETQYF	TRBV6-1	TRBJ2-5	.
CASSVVRAAEAFF	TRBV2	TRBJ1-1	.
CASSPRLANTDTQYF	TRBV7-2	TRBJ2-3	TRBD2
CSARRNTGELFF	TRBV29-1	TRBJ2-2	.
CASTTQVGDTQYF	TRBV6-1	TRBJ2-3	.
CASSPLGRPEETQYF	TRBV7-9	TRBJ2-5	.
CASSPTADMGKLFF	TRBV28	TRBJ1-4	.
CSAKAPAVRSETQYF	TRBV20-1	TRBJ2-5	.
CASSLGSAYNEQFF	TRBV5-1	TRBJ2-1	.